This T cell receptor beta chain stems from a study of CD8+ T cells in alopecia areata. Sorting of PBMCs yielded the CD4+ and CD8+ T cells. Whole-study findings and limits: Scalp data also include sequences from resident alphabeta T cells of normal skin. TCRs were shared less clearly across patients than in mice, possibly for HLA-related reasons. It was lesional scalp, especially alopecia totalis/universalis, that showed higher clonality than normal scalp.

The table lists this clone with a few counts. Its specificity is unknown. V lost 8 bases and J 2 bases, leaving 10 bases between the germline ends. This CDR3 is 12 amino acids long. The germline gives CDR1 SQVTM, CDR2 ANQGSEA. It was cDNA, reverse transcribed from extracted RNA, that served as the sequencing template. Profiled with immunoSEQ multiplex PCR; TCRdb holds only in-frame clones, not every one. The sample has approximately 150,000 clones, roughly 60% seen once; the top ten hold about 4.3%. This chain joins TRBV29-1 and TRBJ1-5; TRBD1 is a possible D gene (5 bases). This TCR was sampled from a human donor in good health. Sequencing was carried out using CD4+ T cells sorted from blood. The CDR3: CSYRDGNQPQHF. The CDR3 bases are TGCAGCTACCGGGACGGCAATCAGCCCCAGCATTTT.